The 6 T cell receptor beta chains in this list originate from one sample, sequenced in a study of blood T cell repertoires in COVID-19. Assay: immunoSEQ multiplex PCR; the TCRdb copy retains only in-frame clones and omits some. The profile shows some 50,000 clones, about 88% of them singletons. Specimen: peripheral blood. The origin of the receptors is a woman in her sixties or seventies with active COVID-19.

The chain carries TRBV5-1 and TRBJ2-7; 14 bases align to TRBD2. The germline V gene encodes CDR1 SGHRS and CDR2 YFSETQ. The CDR3 totals 14 residues. The V gene end was trimmed by 4 bases and the J gene end by 3 bases; junction bases not matched to a gene: 0. The CDR3 sequence: CASSGTSGSYEQYF. Here the CDR3 DNA reads TGCGCCAGCAGCGGGACTAGCGGGAGCTACGAGCAGTACTTC.

This clone was seen just once. The rearrangement uses TRBV4-1 and TRBJ2-7; 8 bases are shared with TRBD2. Germline V gives CDR1 MGHRA, CDR2 YSYEKL. J lost 2 bases, V lost 1 base, and 4 bases had no gene match. The CDR3 runs 15 residues. As DNA, the CDR3 is TGCGCCAGCAGCCAAGTGGGTAGCGGGACCTACGAGCAGTACTTC. It translates to CASSQVGSGTYEQYF.

CDR3 sequence: CASSDSPGQPPRRWNTIYF. The CDR3 DNA is TGTGCCAGCAGTGACTCTCCGGGACAGCCTCCTAGACGGTGGAACACCATATATTTT. V gene TRBV6-4 combines with J gene TRBJ1-3, with 7 bases aligning to TRBD1. The length of the CDR3 is 19 residues. Germline V gene data show CDR1 as MRHNA and CDR2 as SNTAGT. Trimming took 0 bases from V and 7 from J; bases not matched to a gene: 18.

The V call is TRBV11-2, the J call TRBJ2-7, with 13 nucleotides matching TRBD2. Trimming removed 6 bases from V and 2 bases from J; junction bases left unmatched: 1. This CDR3 spans 14 amino acids. Germline V gene data show CDR1 as SGHAT and CDR2 as FQNNGV. CDR3 loop: CASRLAGGTYEQYF. The CDR3 DNA reads as TGTGCCAGCAGACTAGCGGGAGGGACCTACGAGCAGTACTTC.

V gene TRBV5-1 combines with J gene TRBJ2-5; D unresolved. V lost 1 base to trimming and J lost 1 base, with 11 bases between them. Germline CDR1 and CDR2: SGHRS and YFSETQ. This CDR3 has 15 amino acids. The CDR3 region has the DNA TGCGCCAGCAGCTTGAATTTGTCTCCCCAAGAGACCCAGTACTTC. Protein sequence: CASSLNLSPQETQYF. Drawing the rest from reference TRBV5-1 and TRBJ2-5, the complete variable domain is KAGVTQTPRYLIKTRGQQVTLSCSPISGHRSVSWYQQTPGQGLQFLFEYFSETQRNKGNFPGRFSGRQFSNSRSEMNVSTLELGDSALYLCASSLNLSPQETQYFGPGTRLLVL.

This chain uses TRBV2 with TRBJ2-6; the D is unclear. The length of the CDR3 is 13 residues. Germline CDR1 and CDR2: SNHLY and FYNNEI. V gave up 8 bases and J gave up 0 bases, with 5 bases separating them. The CDR3 loop is CASQRSGANVLTF. CDR3 nucleotides: TGTGCCAGCCAGCGCTCTGGGGCCAACGTCCTGACTTTC.